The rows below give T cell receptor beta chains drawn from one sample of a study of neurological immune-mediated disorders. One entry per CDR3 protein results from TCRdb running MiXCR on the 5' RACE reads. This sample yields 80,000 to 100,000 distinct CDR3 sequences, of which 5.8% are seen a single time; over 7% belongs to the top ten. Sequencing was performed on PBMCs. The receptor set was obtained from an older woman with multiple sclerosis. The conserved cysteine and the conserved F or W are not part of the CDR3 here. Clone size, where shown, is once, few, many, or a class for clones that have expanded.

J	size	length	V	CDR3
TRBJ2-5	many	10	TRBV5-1	ASSFDQETQY
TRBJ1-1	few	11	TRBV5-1	ASSLTGVTEAF
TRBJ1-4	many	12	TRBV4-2	ASSPGAQNEKLF
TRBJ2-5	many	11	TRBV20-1	SARVPGPETQY
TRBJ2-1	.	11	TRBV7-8	ASRGGGNNEQF
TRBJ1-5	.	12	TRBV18	ASSPMKGSQPQH
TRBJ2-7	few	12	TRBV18	ASSKTSGEYEQY
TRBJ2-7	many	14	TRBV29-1	SVGNSGGASRNEQY
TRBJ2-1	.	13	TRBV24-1	ATSVTGSSYNEQF
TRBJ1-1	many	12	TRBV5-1	ASSLNAKNTEAF
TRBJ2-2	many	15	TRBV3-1	ASSPLGGLAGTGELF
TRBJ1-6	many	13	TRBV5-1	ASSREGTNNSPLH
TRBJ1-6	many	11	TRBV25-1	ASSARDHSPLH
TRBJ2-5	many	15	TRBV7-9	ASSLPLGADPQETQY
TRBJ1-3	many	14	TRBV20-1	SARDPRTGGGNTIY
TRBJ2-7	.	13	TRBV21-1	ASSMGGELPYEQY
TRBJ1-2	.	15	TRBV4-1	ASSQELERGQVYGYT
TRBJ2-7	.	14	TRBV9	ASSVATGGSAYEQY
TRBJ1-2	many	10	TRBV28	ASSRDMVGYT
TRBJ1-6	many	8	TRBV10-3	AIGDSPLH
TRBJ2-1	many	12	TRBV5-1	ASRPPQTGDEQF
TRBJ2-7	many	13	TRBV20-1	SAPPSGTGNYKQY
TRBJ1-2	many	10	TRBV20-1	SAIGQGADYT
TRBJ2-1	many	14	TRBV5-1	ASSRSGISSYNEQF
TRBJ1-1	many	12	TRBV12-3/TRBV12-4	ASNKGQTNTEAF
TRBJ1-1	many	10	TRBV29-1	SVVPGYTEAF